This T cell receptor beta chain came from a study of T cell responses to AZD1222 COVID-19 vaccine. Study overall: Doses given second, at about 4 or about 12 weeks, were pooled.

Turning to this clone: Its matching antigen is unknown.

The junction had 9 bases not matched to a gene; V was cut back by 4 bases and J by 10 bases. The germline gives CDR1 MGHRA, CDR2 YSYEKL. This CDR3 comprises 15 residues. Study-wide findings and caveats: Mostly white British, mostly female donors; authors suggested clonal diversity may be underestimated. Among spike-specific TCRs, nearly half reportedly target unmutated variant regions. Among those given AZD1222, only six or seven were seropositive at baseline.

TCRdb's copy holds only in-frame clones and misses some; the assay was immunoSEQ multiplex PCR. Among around 130,000 clones listed, roughly 84% were seen once. The TCR comes from an adult in good health. This material consisted of peripheral blood, taken on day 0 of AZD1222 vaccination. The rearrangement uses TRBV4-1 and TRBJ2-1; 11 bases agree with TRBD2. CDR3 region: CASSRGSGGAEEQFF. The CDR3 region has the DNA TGCGCCAGCAGCCGAGGTAGCGGGGGGGCCGAAGAGCAGTTCTTC.